This TCR beta chain was identified in a study of control samples from healthy donors and cancer patients. Only in-frame clones appear in the TCRdb table, and some are missing; sequencing was by immunoSEQ multiplex PCR. The sample includes 150,000 to 200,000 clones, around nine tenths of them seen just once. Germline CDR1 and CDR2: GTSNPN and SVGIG (reference sequence). Trimming shortened V by 4 bases and J by 8 bases, and 21 bases separated the two germline ends. This CDR3 is 15 amino acids long. The V gene is TRBV30, the J gene TRBJ2-1; D is possibly TRBD2 (6 bases). The receptor was isolated from a man in his late teens or twenties in good health. The sequenced sample consisted of blood. As DNA, the CDR3 is TGTGCCTGGATTCGGTCAGGTCTAGCGATCTATGAGCAGTTCTTC. This encodes CAWIRSGLAIYEQFF.